The table lists the clone carrying this T cell receptor beta chain with many counts. Antigen specificity is unknown. The data are from a study of T cells in Graves' hyperthyroidism and ophthalmopathy. Whole-study results and caveats: The majority of expanded thyroid clonotypes above 0.001 also appeared in blood. It was a median approximately 7.1 months before onset that the model predicted ophthalmopathy.

This CDR3 has 17 residues. Trimming took 0 bases from V and 1 from J, leaving 10 bases between them. CDR1 is MGHRA and CDR2 is YSYEKL in the germline V gene. The CDR3 regions of TCR beta were amplified from RNA transcripts. In the first-round RT-PCR of the TCR CDR3, the HTBI primer set was used. TCRdb independently ran MiXCR on the multiplex PCR reads; one entry per CDR3 protein. Here the sample spans about 570,000 distinct CDR3 sequences, roughly 50% being singletons. Material for sequencing was peripheral blood or thyroid tissue (not recorded which). The chain couples TRBV4-1 to TRBJ2-6, with D perhaps being TRBD1 or TRBD2 (6 bases each). The sequence came from an adult woman with Graves' disease, either hyperthyroidism or ophthalmopathy (not recorded which). In DNA form, the CDR3 reads TGCGCCAGCAGCCAAGAAGGGGGGCTTTCTGGGGCCAACGTCCTGACTTTC. Encoded protein: CASSQEGGLSGANVLTF.